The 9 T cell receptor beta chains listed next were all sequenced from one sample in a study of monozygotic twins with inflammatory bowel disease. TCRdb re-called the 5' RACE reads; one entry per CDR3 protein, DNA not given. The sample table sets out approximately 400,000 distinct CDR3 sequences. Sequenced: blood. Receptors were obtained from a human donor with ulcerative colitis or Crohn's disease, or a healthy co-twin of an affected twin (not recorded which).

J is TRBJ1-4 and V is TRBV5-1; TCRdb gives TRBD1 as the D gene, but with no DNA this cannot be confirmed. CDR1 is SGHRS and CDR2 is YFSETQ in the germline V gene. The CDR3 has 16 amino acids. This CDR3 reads CASSLGQGGANEKLFF.

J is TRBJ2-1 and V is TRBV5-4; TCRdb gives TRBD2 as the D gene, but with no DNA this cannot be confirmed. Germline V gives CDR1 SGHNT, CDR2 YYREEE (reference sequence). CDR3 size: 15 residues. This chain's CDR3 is CASSGSGRNGAEQFF. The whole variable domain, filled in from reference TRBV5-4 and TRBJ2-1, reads ETGVTQSPTHLIKTRGQQVTLRCSSQSGHNTVSWYQQALGQGPQFIFQYYREEENGRGNFPPRFSGLQFPNYSSELNVNALELDDSALYLCASSGSGRNGAEQFFGPGTRLTVL.

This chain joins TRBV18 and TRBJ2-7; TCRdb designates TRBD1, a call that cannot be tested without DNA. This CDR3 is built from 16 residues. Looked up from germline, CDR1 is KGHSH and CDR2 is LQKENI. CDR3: CASSQTTVVNHYEQYF.

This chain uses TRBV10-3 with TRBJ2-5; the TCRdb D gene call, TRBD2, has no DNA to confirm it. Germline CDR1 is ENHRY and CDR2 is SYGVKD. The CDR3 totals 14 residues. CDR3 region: CAISDRAGGETQYF.

The CDR3 region is CSGRSGGGEQYF. The chain carries TRBV29-1 and TRBJ2-7; there is no DNA to check the TCRdb D call of TRBD2. Per germline, CDR1 SQVTM and CDR2 ANQGSEA. CDR3 length equals 12 residues.

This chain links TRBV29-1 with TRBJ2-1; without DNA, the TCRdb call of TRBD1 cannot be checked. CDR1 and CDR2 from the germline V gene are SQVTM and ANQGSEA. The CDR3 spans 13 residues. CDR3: CSVGTGGYNEQFF.

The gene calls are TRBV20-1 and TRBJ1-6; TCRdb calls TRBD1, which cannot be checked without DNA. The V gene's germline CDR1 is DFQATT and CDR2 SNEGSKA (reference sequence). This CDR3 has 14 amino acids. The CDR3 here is CSARRQTPNSPLHF.

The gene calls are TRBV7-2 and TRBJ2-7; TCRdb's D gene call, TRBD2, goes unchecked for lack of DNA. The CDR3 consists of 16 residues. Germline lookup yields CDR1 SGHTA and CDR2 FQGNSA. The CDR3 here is CASSLGVADSSYEQYF.

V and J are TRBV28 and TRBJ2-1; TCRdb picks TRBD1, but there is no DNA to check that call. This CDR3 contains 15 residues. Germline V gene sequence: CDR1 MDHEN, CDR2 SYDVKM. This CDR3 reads CASSYRDRESGEQFF.